This is a list of T cell receptor beta chains from one sample in a study of T cell repertoires in aging, cancer and after chemotherapy. TCRdb itself ran the multiplex PCR reads through MiXCR, one entry per CDR3 protein. Of 9,500 or so distinct CDR3 sequences in the sample, about 30% were seen once. Input material: blood. These receptors came from a human donor in good health. Both conserved end residues are part of each CDR3. A D gene is named only where the DNA matches it firmly. A clone size is listed for some rows: how often the clone was seen (once, few, many), or a class if it is expanded.

>TRBV12-3/TRBV12-4|14|TRBJ1-1|TRBD1|few
CASSVGTGAREAFF
TGTGCCAGCAGTGTCGGGACAGGGGCCAGGGAAGCTTTCTTT
>TRBV15|15|TRBJ1-4|-|few
CATSSGGGLGEKLFF
TGTGCCACCAGCAGTGGTGGGGGTCTTGGTGAAAAACTGTTTTTT
>TRBV12-3/TRBV12-4|15|TRBJ2-1|TRBD2|-
CASSRLADSYNEQFF
TGTGCCAGCAGTCGACTAGCGGACTCCTACAATGAGCAGTTCTTC
>TRBV5-4|15|TRBJ2-3|TRBD1|-
CASSSGQGVLGTQYF
TGTGCCAGCAGCTCGGGACAGGGCGTATTGGGTACGCAGTATTTT
>TRBV18|14|TRBJ2-5|-|-
CASSPPGRLETQYF
TGTGCCAGCTCACCACCCGGGCGTTTAGAGACCCAGTACTTC
>TRBV12-3/TRBV12-4|13|TRBJ1-2|-|-
CASSFRGDYGYTF
TGTGCCAGCAGTTTTCGGGGAGACTATGGCTACACCTTC
>TRBV20-1|13|TRBJ2-5|TRBD2|once
CSAPGLALETQYF
TGCAGTGCGCCGGGACTAGCGTTGGAGACCCAGTACTTC
>TRBV13|14|TRBJ2-7|TRBD1|-
CASSGRTGGYEQYF
TGTGCCAGCAGCGGGAGGACAGGGGGGTACGAGCAGTACTTC
>TRBV20-1|11|TRBJ2-3|-|-
CSVAGTDTQYF
TGCAGCGTAGCGGGCACAGATACGCAGTATTTT
>TRBV5-6|14|TRBJ2-7|TRBD1|-
CASSLETTGVEQYF
TGTGCCAGCAGCTTGGAAACGACAGGGGTCGAGCAGTACTTC
>TRBV18|13|TRBJ1-2|-|-
CASSPQGENGYTF
TGTGCCAGCTCACCACAGGGAGAGAATGGCTACACCTTC
>TRBV27|15|TRBJ1-6|TRBD1|-
CASSVRQGHNSPLHF
TGTGCCAGCAGTGTCCGACAGGGGCATAATTCACCCCTCCACTTT
>TRBV27|13|TRBJ1-2|TRBD1|-
CASSLDRGGGYTF
TGTGCCAGCAGCCTCGACAGGGGGGGGGGCTACACCTTC
>TRBV19|16|TRBJ2-2|TRBD2|-
CASNGGGGSGTGELFF
TGTGCCAGTAACGGGGGGGGCGGGAGCGGGACCGGGGAGCTGTTTTTT
>TRBV6-5|11|TRBJ2-7|-|-
CASTLGEEQYF
TGTGCCAGCACTCTTGGGGAAGAGCAGTACTTC
>TRBV19|11|TRBJ1-1|-|few
CASSRWAEAFF
TGTGCCAGTAGTAGGTGGGCTGAAGCTTTCTTT
>TRBV6-5|14|TRBJ1-6|TRBD1|-
CASNPGTGDSPLHF
TGTGCCAGCAACCCGGGGACAGGGGATTCACCCCTCCACTTT
>TRBV30|15|TRBJ1-2|-|few
CAWSVWAGGIYGYTF
TGTGCCTGGAGTGTCTGGGCAGGTGGCATCTATGGCTACACCTTC
>TRBV30|10|TRBJ1-1|-|few
CAWKITKAFF
TGTGCCTGGAAGATAACTAAGGCTTTCTTT
>TRBV5-1|14|TRBJ1-6|-|few
CASSLRGGSTPLHF
TGCGCCAGCAGCTTAAGGGGGGGAAGTACACCCCTCCACTTT
>TRBV30|11|TRBJ1-4|-|-
CAWRTNEKLFF
TGTGCCTGGAGGACTAATGAAAAACTGTTTTTT
>TRBV6-5|14|TRBJ1-2|-|-
CATAGAGGRYGYTF
TGTGCCACCGCCGGGGCAGGTGGGAGGTATGGCTACACCTTC